These 25 T cell receptor beta chains share one sample of origin, sequenced in a study of beta chain features in type 1 diabetes. Reverse transcribing all isolated RNA meant expressed TCRB transcripts were sequenced. TCRdb keeps only in-frame clones here, not all; method: immunoSEQ multiplex PCR. The data contain fewer than 900,000 clones, about 17% of them singletons. Specimen: naive CD4+ T cells from blood. The receptors derive from a woman under 30 in good health.

The chain combines TRBV5-1 with TRBJ2-7, with 8 positions matching TRBD1. V lost 4 bases, J lost 4 bases, and 4 bases stayed unmatched. Per the germline V gene, CDR1 is SGHRS and CDR2 is YFSETQ. The CDR3 totals 13 residues. For the CDR3, the DNA is TGCGCCAGCAGCGGCGACAGGGGATACGAGCAGTACTTC. Encoded protein: CASSGDRGYEQYF.

The V gene is TRBV19, the J gene TRBJ2-7, with 8 bases that match TRBD1. The CDR3 runs 14 residues. After removal of 7 bases from V and 7 bases from J, the junction contained 12 bases not matched to a gene. Germline V gives CDR1 LNHDA, CDR2 SQIVND (reference sequence). In DNA, the CDR3 is TGTGCCAGTAAGGTAGGGCAGGGGGCGCGGGAGCAGTACTTC. Translation gives CASKVGQGAREQYF.

The chain joins TRBV28 to TRBJ2-7; D ambiguous. The CDR3 loop spans 14 amino acids. Per the germline V gene, CDR1 is MDHEN and CDR2 is SYDVKM. V was trimmed by 0 bases and J by 0 bases, leaving 6 bases between them. The CDR3 protein is CASSLWQSSYEQYF. Here the CDR3 DNA reads TGTGCCAGCAGTTTATGGCAGAGCTCCTACGAGCAGTACTTC.

CDR3 in DNA: TGTGCCAGCAGCCCGTTGGTTGGACAGGACTATGGCTACACCTTC. Translated: CASSPLVGQDYGYTF. V is TRBV7-2 and J is TRBJ1-2, with TRBD1 matching over 7 bases. The CDR3 contains 15 residues. V was clipped by 5 bases and J by 3 bases; unmatched bases: 9. Germline CDR1 SGHTA, CDR2 FQGNSA.

The chain couples TRBV29-1 to TRBJ1-5; 8 bases are a match to TRBD1. The germline V gene has CDR1 SQVTM and CDR2 ANQGSEA. J was trimmed by 7 bases and V by 7 bases; bases with no gene match: 9. The CDR3 has 13 amino acids. The CDR3 here is CSARRDRTQPQHF. In nucleotides, the CDR3 is TGCAGCGCGCGCCGGGACAGGACGCAGCCCCAGCATTTT.

The gene calls are TRBV5-4 and TRBJ2-3, with 7 nucleotides matching TRBD2. The CDR3 totals 17 residues. CDR1 is SGHNT, CDR2 YYREEE, per germline (reference sequence). Trimming removed 0 bases from V and 0 bases from J; junction bases left unmatched: 7. This CDR3 reads CASSLGGGRTSTDTQYF. For the CDR3, the DNA is TGTGCCAGCAGCTTGGGCGGCGGGAGAACTAGCACAGATACGCAGTATTTT.

The rearrangement links TRBV11-2 to TRBJ2-7, with D maybe TRBD1 (5 bases). The germline gives CDR1 SGHAT, CDR2 FQNNGV. CDR3 size: 12 residues. V lost 8 bases, J lost 7 bases, and 15 bases lay in between. The CDR3 loop is CASRPGHGEQYF. The CDR3 bases are TGTGCCAGCCGGCCAGGACATGGAGAGCAGTACTTC.

The V gene is TRBV29-1, the J gene TRBJ1-5; D uncertain. This CDR3 is built from 13 residues. Trimming left V 4 bases short and J 3 bases short, with 10 bases between. Germline CDR1 reads SQVTM; CDR2 reads ANQGSEA. In nucleotides, the CDR3 is TGCAGCGTTGGTCAAGGCTTCAATCAGCCCCAGCATTTT. It encodes CSVGQGFNQPQHF.

The genes are TRBV5-4 and TRBJ2-7; D may match TRBD1 or TRBD2 (5 bases each). Per the germline V gene, CDR1 is SGHNT and CDR2 is YYREEE (reference sequence). V lost 4 bases to trimming and J lost 3 bases, with 17 bases between them. This CDR3 comprises 15 residues. The DNA of the CDR3 is TGTGCCAGCAGCCAACCCCGACGGGACCGCTACGAGCAGTACTTC. It yields the protein CASSQPRRDRYEQYF.

This clone showed up just a few times. CDR3 residues: CASRSGQQNTGELFF. The CDR3 nucleotides are TGTGCCAGTAGATCTGGACAGCAGAACACCGGGGAGCTGTTTTTT. V usage is TRBV19 and J usage is TRBJ2-2; weak D call: TRBD1 (6 bases). The CDR3 is 15 amino acids. Germline V gene lookup returns CDR1 LNHDA and CDR2 SQIVND (reference sequence). The ends were cut back, 6 bases at V and 1 base at J, with 12 bases in the middle.

This clone was seen a handful of times. Other DNA sequences in this sample translate to the same CDR3. The J gene is TRBJ2-1, the V gene TRBV9; D might be TRBD1 (6 bases). This CDR3 contains 13 residues. Per germline, CDR1 SGDLS and CDR2 YYNGEE. V shed 2 bases and J shed 6 bases, with 9 bases lying between them. The CDR3 is CASSVAGVNEQFF. The CDR3 DNA sequence: TGTGCCAGCAGCGTTGCAGGGGTCAATGAGCAGTTCTTC.

In nucleotides, the CDR3 is TGTGCCAGCAACGCCCGACAGGGCTCAGCCTACGAGCAGTACTTC. Translating gives CASNARQGSAYEQYF. This chain connects TRBV2 to TRBJ2-7, with 7 bases fitting TRBD1. The germline V gene encodes CDR1 SNHLY and CDR2 FYNNEI. The CDR3 is 15 amino acids. V lost 7 bases, J lost 2 bases, and 11 bases stayed unmatched.

This clone was found a few times. Within the sample, other DNA sequences also encode this same CDR3. The chain carries TRBV20-1 and TRBJ2-5, with D uncertain. CDR3 length: 10 residues. Germline V gives CDR1 DFQATT, CDR2 SNEGSKA (reference sequence). V was clipped by 2 bases and J by 5 bases, with 3 bases between them. CDR3 residues: CSARQETQYF. The CDR3 DNA reads as TGCAGTGCTAGACAGGAGACCCAGTACTTC.

This clone has more than one count but fewer than ten. V gene TRBV7-2 combines with J gene TRBJ2-5; 8 bases line up with TRBD2. In germline, CDR1 is SGHTA, CDR2 FQGNSA. The CDR3 covers 15 residues. The V segment lost 3 bases and the J segment 4 bases; nucleotides outside the gene matches: 7. CDR3 sequence reads: CASSLGLAGLETQYF. CDR3 sequence (DNA): TGTGCCAGCAGCTTGGGGCTAGCGGGCCTAGAGACCCAGTACTTC.

Only a few counts were recorded for this clone. The J gene is TRBJ2-7, the V gene TRBV6-6, with D tentatively TRBD1 (5 bases). Germline V lookup: CDR1 MNHNY, CDR2 SVGAGI (reference sequence). There are 12 residues in the CDR3. Trimming cost V 10 bases and J 3 bases, with 13 bases left between them. The CDR3 protein is CAIQGTLYEQYF. The DNA of the CDR3 is TGTGCCATTCAGGGAACCCTCTACGAGCAGTACTTC.

V is TRBV28 and J is TRBJ2-5; the D is unclear. The germline gives CDR1 MDHEN, CDR2 SYDVKM. V lost 1 base to trimming and J lost 7 bases, with 13 bases between them. The CDR3 spans 14 residues. The CDR3 sequence is CASSLSVGAGTQYF. In nucleotides, the CDR3 is TGTGCCAGCAGTTTATCGGTCGGTGCAGGGACCCAGTACTTC.

This clone was counted only a few times. The chain recombines TRBV9 with TRBJ2-1, with D unclear. Germline V gives CDR1 SGDLS, CDR2 YYNGEE. V lost 4 bases, J lost 3 bases, and 8 bases lay in between. The length of the CDR3 is 13 residues. The CDR3 protein is CASSKLDYNEQFF. CDR3 DNA sequence: TGTGCCAGCAGCAAGCTAGACTACAATGAGCAGTTCTTC. The full variable domain, rest sourced from reference TRBV9 and TRBJ2-1, is DSGVTQTPKHLITATGQRVTLRCSPRSGDLSVYWYQQSLDQGLQFLIQYYNGEERAKGNILERFSAQQFPDLHSELNLSSLELGDSALYFCASSKLDYNEQFFGPGTRLTVL.

The rearrangement links TRBV28 to TRBJ2-7; 11 positions agree with TRBD2. J lost 3 bases, V lost 7 bases, and 11 bases had no gene match. Per the germline V gene, CDR1 is MDHEN and CDR2 is SYDVKM. The CDR3 loop spans 16 amino acids. The CDR3 DNA sequence: TGTGCCAGCAAGCCCTCTACTAGCGGGAGTTTCTACGAGCAGTACTTC. Translated: CASKPSTSGSFYEQYF.

There are a few counts of this clone. J is TRBJ2-1 and V is TRBV5-6, with TRBD2 identical over 10 bases. Trimming took 4 bases from V and 10 from J; bases not matched to a gene: 11. The CDR3 is 15 amino acids. Germline CDR1 and CDR2: SGHDT and YYEEEE. The CDR3 DNA reads TGTGCCAGCAGCCGTCTAGCGGGAGCGTTCCTCGAGCAGTTCTTC. Protein product: CASSRLAGAFLEQFF.

In this sample, this clone turned up a few times. The rearrangement links TRBV9 to TRBJ2-3, with D hard to call. CDR1 and CDR2 from the germline V gene are SGDLS and YYNGEE. V was shortened by 2 bases and J by 0 bases, with 13 bases between the two germline ends. The CDR3 is made up of 16 amino acids. The CDR3 DNA is TGTGCCAGCAGCGTTTCGCTTGCTTCTAGCACAGATACGCAGTATTTT. This translates into CASSVSLASSTDTQYF.

This clone was observed a few times. The V call is TRBV9, the J call TRBJ2-5; TRBD2 aligns across 8 bases. After removal of 4 bases from V and 8 bases from J, the junction contained 16 bases not matched to a gene. Germline V lookup: CDR1 SGDLS, CDR2 YYNGEE. The CDR3 covers 16 residues. CDR3 region: CASSREGAGARDTQYF. The CDR3 region has the DNA TGTGCCAGCAGCAGGGAAGGAGCGGGAGCAAGAGATACCCAGTACTTC. Full variable domain (remainder filled in from reference TRBV9 and TRBJ2-5): DSGVTQTPKHLITATGQRVTLRCSPRSGDLSVYWYQQSLDQGLQFLIQYYNGEERAKGNILERFSAQQFPDLHSELNLSSLELGDSALYFCASSREGAGARDTQYFGPGTRLLVL.

A few counts support this clone. The CDR3 protein is CASSLEAFVGMGTEAFF. CDR3 in DNA: TGTGCCAGCAGCTTAGAGGCCTTCGTGGGGATGGGCACTGAAGCTTTCTTT. The V and J genes are TRBV7-2 and TRBJ1-1; no firm D call. The V gene's germline CDR1 is SGHTA and CDR2 FQGNSA. This CDR3 is built from 17 residues. V was clipped by 1 base and J by 4 bases, with 19 bases between them.

A few counts support this clone. V and J are TRBV7-2 and TRBJ2-5; unclear D gene. This CDR3 comprises 15 residues. Germline V gives CDR1 SGHTA, CDR2 FQGNSA. V dropped 0 bases and J dropped 0 bases, with 8 bases sitting between them. In nucleotides, the CDR3 is TGTGCCAGCAGCTTAGCGCTAACGTACCAAGAGACCCAGTACTTC. This sequence encodes CASSLALTYQETQYF.

This clone was counted only a few times. The chain has TRBV9 and TRBJ2-1, with no clear D. The CDR3 consists of 13 residues. Germline V gene lookup returns CDR1 SGDLS and CDR2 YYNGEE. Trimming left V 0 bases short and J 6 bases short, with 7 bases between. CDR3 loop: CASSVAPINEQFF. DNA for the CDR3: TGTGCCAGCAGCGTAGCGCCCATCAATGAGCAGTTCTTC.

The CDR3 region is CASSPRAPPLAGGVEQFF. The CDR3 DNA reads as TGTGCCAGCAGCCCCCGGGCCCCTCCACTAGCGGGAGGCGTTGAGCAGTTCTTC. The genes are TRBV21-1 and TRBJ2-1; the table calls TRBD2, which could not be checked here. TRBV21-1 counts as a pseudogene. This CDR3 is 18 amino acids long.